This T cell receptor (beta chain) was profiled in a study of blood T cell repertoires in COVID-19 (TCRdb year 2020). In the study overall: Samples covering the acute and convalescent phases of COVID-19 were provided by collaborators in the United States, Italy and Spain. The prospective study material was composed of cDNA or gDNA derived from T cells, B-cell-depleted T cells, or PBMCs. Deeply sampled blood TCRbeta repertoires from subjects exposed to, actively infected with, or recovered from COVID-19 were included in the dataset. The repertoires were released in a freely available public database meant as a resource for research on the immune response to SARS-CoV-2. Samples came from the ongoing ImmuneRACE study (first 160 participants) plus 1,254 subjects from 6 global collaborators. The sample metadata nearly always contained a de-identified subject ID, COVID-19 status, age in years and sex. Where available, HLA class I and class II types were obtained from metadata supplied by the sample provider rather than from assay-based typing.

Each collaborating institution followed its own protocols to collect whole blood in K2EDTA tubes. For TCRbeta analysis, collaborators shipped samples as frozen whole blood, isolated PBMCs, or DNA extracted from either of those sample types. The paper as a whole reports these results and caveats: The amount of clinical and demographic metadata varied by source and participant and was provided uncurated.

The junction carries 5 bases between V and J, which are trimmed by 0 bases and 8 bases respectively. The CDR3 numbers 12 residues from cysteine through phenylalanine. The CDR3 DNA has 36 bases and is translated from base 1. CDR1 and CDR2 were assigned from the germline V gene (reference sequence) as LGHDT and YNNKEL. The immunoSEQ Assay, a bias-controlled multiplex PCR, was used to amplify TCRbeta CDR3 regions from genomic DNA. Concerning the study's data processing: Nucleated cell counts per sample were estimated from amplification of reference gene primers within the assay. To quantify the absolute abundance of each unique TCRbeta CDR3 rearrangement, sequence reads were collapsed and filtered. For each sample, productive Simpson clonality was calculated as the square root of Simpson's diversity index over productive rearrangements. The table comes from immuneACCESS by way of TCRdb, which keeps in-frame sequences with V and J called. Part of the clones is missing from these tables; in studies checked, under half for an unresolved V gene and the rest for unknown reasons. The DNA gave D and trimming, while V, J and clone size come from that table. The sample table holds roughly 280,000 clones, of which approximately 85% were seen once. The ten largest clones capture 11% of the sample.

Details on this clone: Its cognate antigen has yet to be identified. No qualities accompany the bases; no much larger clone lies one base away.

Material: peripheral blood. The sequence is built from TRBV3-1 (or the pseudogene TRBV3-2) and TRBJ2-1; the D gene cannot be named for sure. The TCR originated in a woman in her 70s with acute or convalescent COVID-19. The CDR3 has the sequence CASSQDSDEQFF. The sequenced DNA: TGTGCCAGCAGCCAAGACTCGGATGAGCAGTTCTTC.